The TCR beta chain described here comes from a study of CD8 T cells in ankylosing spondylitis. Notes on the study in general: The study looked at matched synovial fluid samples from ankylosing spondylitis patients. Disease-linked clones were reported to be significantly enriched there.

This clonotype showed up many times. What it binds is unknown. The CDR3 is 15 amino acids. V was trimmed by 4 bases and J by 4 bases, leaving 14 bases between them. Germline V gene data show CDR1 as MDHEN and CDR2 as SYDVKM. For TCR beta, libraries came from quantitative 5'-RACE with molecular barcodes. TCRdb recomputed calls from the 5' RACE reads with MiXCR, one row per CDR3 protein. This repertoire shows a few hundred thousand distinct CDR3 sequences, 8% to 11% found once; its top ten account for roughly a fifth. Sequencing was carried out using blood, either unsorted or a sorted T cell fraction (not recorded which). This sequence joins TRBV28 and TRBJ1-3; no reliable D call. This receptor was identified in a male donor with ankylosing spondylitis or in good health (not recorded which). The CDR3 DNA is TGTGCCAGCAGTTCCCTACCCAGGCCCGGAAACACCATATATTTT. Protein product: CASSSLPRPGNTIYF.